What follows are 16 T cell receptor beta chains derived from one specimen sequenced in a study of identifying expanded T cells in peripheral blood. Method: immunoSEQ multiplex PCR; TCRdb's copy keeps in-frame clones and lacks some. The sample contains 100,000 to 150,000 clones, about 88% of which appear only once. What was sequenced was blood. The source of these receptors is a person aged 18 to 75 in good health.

The V gene is TRBV6-6, the J gene TRBJ2-7; possibly TRBD1 for D (6 bases). CDR1 and CDR2 from the germline V gene are MNHNY and SVGAGI (reference sequence). V was shortened by 2 bases and J by 0 bases, with 14 bases between the two germline ends. This CDR3 spans 16 amino acids. The CDR3 region is CASSYTTGVGSYEQYF. CDR3 coding DNA: TGTGCCAGCAGTTACACGACAGGCGTCGGCTCCTACGAGCAGTACTTC.

This clone is a singleton in its sample. The CDR3 region has the DNA TGTGCCAGCAGCCAAGGGTCAGACTTGACCAATCAGCCCCAGCATTTT. This encodes CASSQGSDLTNQPQHF. The genes are TRBV4-2 and TRBJ1-5; D is unresolved. Trimming removed 1 base from V and 3 bases from J, with 13 bases in between. The germline V gene encodes CDR1 LGHNA and CDR2 YNFKEQ. The length of the CDR3 is 16 residues.

This clone has a single count. The chain joins TRBV27 to TRBJ2-7; D is undetermined. This CDR3 region has 13 residues. Germline CDR1 is MNHEY and CDR2 is SMNVEV (reference sequence). The V end lost 2 bases, the J end lost 4 bases, and 9 bases lay between the germline ends. The CDR3 region is CASSLRVAYEQYF. CDR3 in DNA: TGTGCCAGCAGTTTAAGGGTGGCTTACGAGCAGTACTTC.

This chain joins TRBV5-1 and TRBJ2-3; 7 bases map to TRBD2. Germline V gives CDR1 SGHRS, CDR2 YFSETQ. This CDR3 comprises 14 residues. J lost 0 bases, V lost 7 bases, and 5 bases had no gene match. CDR3 coding DNA: TGCGCCAGCGAACCAGCGGGGAGCACAGATACGCAGTATTTT. Translated: CASEPAGSTDTQYF.

This chain joins TRBV9 and TRBJ1-3; 10 bases align to TRBD1. CDR1 is SGDLS and CDR2 is YYNGEE in the germline V gene. Trimming cost V 0 bases and J 2 bases; bases outside gene matches: 11. This CDR3 has 19 amino acids. The CDR3 loop is CASSVAQGQGKGPGNTIYF. The CDR3 DNA follows: TGTGCCAGCAGCGTAGCTCAGGGACAGGGGAAAGGGCCTGGAAACACCATATATTTT.

The chain joins TRBV4-3 to TRBJ2-5; no firm D call. Looked up from germline, CDR1 is LGHNA and CDR2 is YSLEER. The CDR3 spans 13 residues. The V and J ends lost 1 base and 2 bases respectively, with 5 bases between them. For the CDR3, the DNA is TGCGCCAGCAGCCAAGGAGAACAAGAGACCCAGTACTTC. Its protein is CASSQGEQETQYF.

J is TRBJ1-5 and V is TRBV6-5; the match to TRBD1 covers 7 bases. CDR1 and CDR2 from the germline V gene are MNHEY and SVGAGI. This CDR3 contains 15 residues. Trimming took 8 bases from V and 0 from J; bases not matched to a gene: 7. CDR3 sequence: CASWDRMDSNQPQHF. CDR3 in DNA: TGTGCCAGCTGGGACAGAATGGATAGCAATCAGCCCCAGCATTTT.

This sequence joins TRBV11-2 and TRBJ2-7; D is unresolved. V was trimmed by 1 base and J by 7 bases, leaving 14 bases between them. CDR3 size: 14 residues. Germline V gene sequence: CDR1 SGHAT, CDR2 FQNNGV. The CDR3 region has the DNA TGTGCCAGCAGCTTAGTGGTTCTACCGGGTGAGCAGTACTTC. It yields the protein CASSLVVLPGEQYF. Combining the CDR3 with reference TRBV11-2 and TRBJ2-7 gives the whole variable domain EAGVAQSPRYKIIEKRQSVAFWCNPISGHATLYWYQQILGQGPKLLIQFQNNGVVDDSQLPKDRFSAERLKGVDSTLKIQPAKLEDSAVYLCASSLVVLPGEQYFGPGTRLTVT.

The rearrangement joins TRBV5-4 to TRBJ1-2; 7 bases agree with TRBD1. Germline assignment: CDR1 SGHNT and CDR2 YYREEE (reference sequence). This CDR3 comprises 14 residues. V lost 0 bases, J lost 4 bases, and 3 bases stayed unmatched. The DNA for the CDR3 is TGTGCCAGCAGCTTGGGAGGGGGCGGCTATGGCTACACCTTC. Encoded protein: CASSLGGGGYGYTF.

The chain has TRBV15 and TRBJ1-6, with no clear D. The CDR3 totals 12 residues. The V gene lost 6 bases and the J gene lost 13 bases, with 13 bases spanning the gap. Germline V gives CDR1 LNHNV, CDR2 YYDKDF (reference sequence). The CDR3 spells CATRGRLAPLHF. Written as DNA, the CDR3 is TGTGCCACCAGGGGCCGGTTGGCGCCCCTCCACTTT.

This chain links TRBV7-8 with TRBJ1-1; the D gene is possibly TRBD1 (5 bases). Germline assignment: CDR1 SGHVS and CDR2 FQNEAQ. Trimming stripped 5 bases from V and 10 bases from J, with 17 bases between. The CDR3 totals 13 residues. The CDR3 sequence is CASSASRQMGAFF. For the CDR3, the DNA is TGTGCCAGCAGCGCGAGCCGACAGATGGGAGCTTTCTTT.

This clone was counted between two and nine times. The gene calls are TRBV10-3 and TRBJ1-4; no clear D gene. Trimming pared 0 bases from V and 2 bases from J, leaving 10 bases between. Looked up from germline, CDR1 is ENHRY and CDR2 is SYGVKD. The CDR3 sequence is 16 residues long. The CDR3, as DNA: TGTGCCATCAGTGAGTCCCATGGACGGACTAATGAAAAACTGTTTTTT. It yields the protein CAISESHGRTNEKLFF.

The chain's CDR3 is CASSLAGETQYF. DNA of the CDR3: TGTGCCAGCAGTTTAGCGGGAGAGACCCAGTACTTC. The V and J genes are TRBV28 and TRBJ2-5; maybe TRBD2 (5 bases). This CDR3 has 12 amino acids. The germline V gene has CDR1 MDHEN and CDR2 SYDVKM. Trimming cost V 2 bases and J 4 bases, with 5 bases left between them.

This sequence joins TRBV4-3 and TRBJ2-4; possible D gene TRBD1, 6 bases. Germline assignment: CDR1 LGHNA and CDR2 YSLEER. The V and J ends lost 0 bases and 5 bases respectively, with 11 bases between them. The CDR3 is made up of 15 amino acids. CDR3 amino acids: CASSQDQGHQNIQYF. DNA for the CDR3: TGCGCCAGCAGCCAAGATCAGGGGCACCAAAACATTCAGTACTTC.

The chain carries TRBV19 and TRBJ1-2, with D unresolved. CDR3 size: 15 residues. The V gene lost 0 bases and the J gene lost 7 bases, with 15 bases spanning the gap. Germline V gene sequence: CDR1 LNHDA, CDR2 SQIVND (reference sequence). The CDR3 DNA reads TGTGCCAGTAGTATAGAATCCCCAGTGTCAGGTGGCTACACCTTC. It yields the protein CASSIESPVSGGYTF.

The chain carries TRBV6-1 and TRBJ2-1; the match to TRBD1 covers 11 bases. The CDR3 spans 14 residues. Germline V gives CDR1 MNHNS, CDR2 SASEGT. V shed 6 bases and J 3 bases; nucleotides not matched to a gene: 1. DNA for the CDR3: TGTGCCAGCAGGGGGACAGGGGGCTACAATGAGCAGTTCTTC. This encodes CASRGTGGYNEQFF.